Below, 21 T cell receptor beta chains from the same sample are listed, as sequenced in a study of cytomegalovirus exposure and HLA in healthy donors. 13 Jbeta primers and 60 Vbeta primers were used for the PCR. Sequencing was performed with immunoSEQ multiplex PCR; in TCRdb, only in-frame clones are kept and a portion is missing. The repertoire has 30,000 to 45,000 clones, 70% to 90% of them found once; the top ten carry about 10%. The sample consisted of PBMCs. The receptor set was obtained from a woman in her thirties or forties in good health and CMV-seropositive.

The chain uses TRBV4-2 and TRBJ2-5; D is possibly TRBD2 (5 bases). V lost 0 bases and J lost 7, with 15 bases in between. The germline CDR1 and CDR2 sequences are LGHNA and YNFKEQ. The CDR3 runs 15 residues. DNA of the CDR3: TGTGCCAGCAGCCAAGATTTTGCTAGCAGTGGGACCCAGTACTTC. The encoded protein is CASSQDFASSGTQYF.

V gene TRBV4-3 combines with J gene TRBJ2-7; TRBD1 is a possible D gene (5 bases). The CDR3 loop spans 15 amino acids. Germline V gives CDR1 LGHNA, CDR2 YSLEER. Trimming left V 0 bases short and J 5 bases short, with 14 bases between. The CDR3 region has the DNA TGCGCCAGCAGCCAAGAGGTCAGGGCAAGGCACGAGCAGTACTTC. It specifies CASSQEVRARHEQYF.

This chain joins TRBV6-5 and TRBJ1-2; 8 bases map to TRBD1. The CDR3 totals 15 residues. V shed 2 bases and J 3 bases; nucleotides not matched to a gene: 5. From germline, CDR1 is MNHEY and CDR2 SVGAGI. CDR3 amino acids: CASSYGLDRDYGYTF. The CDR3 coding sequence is TGTGCCAGCAGTTACGGACTGGACAGGGACTATGGCTACACCTTC.

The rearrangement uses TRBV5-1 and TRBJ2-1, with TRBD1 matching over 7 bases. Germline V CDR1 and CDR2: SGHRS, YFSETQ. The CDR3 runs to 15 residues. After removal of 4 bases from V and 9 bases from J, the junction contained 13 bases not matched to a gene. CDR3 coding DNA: TGCGCCAGCAGCCTAACAACAGGGGAGTTCGGTGAGCAGTTCTTC. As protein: CASSLTTGEFGEQFF.

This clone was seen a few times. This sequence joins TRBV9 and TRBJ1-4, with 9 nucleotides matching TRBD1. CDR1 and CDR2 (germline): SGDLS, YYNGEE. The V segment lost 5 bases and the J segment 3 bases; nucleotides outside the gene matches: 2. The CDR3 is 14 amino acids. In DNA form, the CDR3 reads TGTGCCAGCAGTGACAGGGGGGCTAATGAAAAACTGTTTTTT. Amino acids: CASSDRGANEKLFF.

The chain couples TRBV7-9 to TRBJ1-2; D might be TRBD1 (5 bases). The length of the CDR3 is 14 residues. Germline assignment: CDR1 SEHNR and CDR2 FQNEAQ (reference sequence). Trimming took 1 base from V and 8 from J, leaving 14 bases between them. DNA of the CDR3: TGTGCCAGCAGCTTAGAGTCAGGGATTGGAGGCTACACCTTC. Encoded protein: CASSLESGIGGYTF.

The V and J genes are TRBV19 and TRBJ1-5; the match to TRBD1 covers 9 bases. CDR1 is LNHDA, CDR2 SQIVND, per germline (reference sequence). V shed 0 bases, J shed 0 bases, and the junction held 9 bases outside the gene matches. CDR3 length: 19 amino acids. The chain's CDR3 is CASSIDLRDREYSNQPQHF. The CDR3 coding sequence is TGTGCCAGTAGTATAGATTTACGGGACAGGGAGTATAGCAATCAGCCCCAGCATTTT.

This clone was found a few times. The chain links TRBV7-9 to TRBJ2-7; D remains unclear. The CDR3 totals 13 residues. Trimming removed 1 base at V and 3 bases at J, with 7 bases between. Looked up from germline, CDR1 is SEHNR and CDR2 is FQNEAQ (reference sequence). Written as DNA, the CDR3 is TGTGCCAGCAGCTTAGGGGCCATCTACGAGCAGTACTTC. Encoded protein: CASSLGAIYEQYF.

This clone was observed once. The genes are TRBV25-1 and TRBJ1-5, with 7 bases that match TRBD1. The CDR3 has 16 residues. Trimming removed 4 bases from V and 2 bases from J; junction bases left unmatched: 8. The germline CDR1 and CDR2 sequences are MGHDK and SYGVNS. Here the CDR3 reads CASSAEVGGGNQPQHF. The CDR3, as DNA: TGTGCCAGCAGTGCCGAGGTAGGGGGCGGCAATCAGCCCCAGCATTTT.

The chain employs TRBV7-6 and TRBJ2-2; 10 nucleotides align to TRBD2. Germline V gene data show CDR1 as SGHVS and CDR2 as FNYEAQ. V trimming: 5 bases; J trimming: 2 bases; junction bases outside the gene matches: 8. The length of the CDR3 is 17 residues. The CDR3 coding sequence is TGTGCCAGCAGCCTCTCCACTAGCGGGGTCAACACCGGGGAGCTGTTTTTT. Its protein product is CASSLSTSGVNTGELFF. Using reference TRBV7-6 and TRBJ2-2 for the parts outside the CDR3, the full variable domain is GAGVSQSPRYKVTKRGQDVALRCDPISGHVSLYWYRQALGQGPEFLTYFNYEAQQDKSGLPNDRFSAERPEGSISTLTIQRTEQRDSAMYRCASSLSTSGVNTGELFFGEGSRLTVL.

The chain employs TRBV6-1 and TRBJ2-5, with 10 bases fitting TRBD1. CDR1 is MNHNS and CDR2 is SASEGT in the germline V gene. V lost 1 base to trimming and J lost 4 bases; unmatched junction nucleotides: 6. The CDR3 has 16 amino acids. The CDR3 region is CASSEVWTGGGETQYF. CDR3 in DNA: TGTGCCAGCAGTGAAGTGTGGACAGGGGGAGGAGAGACCCAGTACTTC.

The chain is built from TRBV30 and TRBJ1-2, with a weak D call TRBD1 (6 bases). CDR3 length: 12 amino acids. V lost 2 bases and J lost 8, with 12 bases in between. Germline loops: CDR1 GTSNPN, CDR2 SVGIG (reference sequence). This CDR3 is CAWSFSRGGYTF. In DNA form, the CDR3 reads TGTGCCTGGAGTTTCTCAAGGGGGGGCTACACCTTC.

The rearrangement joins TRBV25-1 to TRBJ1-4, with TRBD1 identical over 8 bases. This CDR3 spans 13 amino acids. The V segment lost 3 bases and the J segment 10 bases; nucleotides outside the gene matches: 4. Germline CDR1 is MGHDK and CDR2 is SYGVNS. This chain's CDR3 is CASSEQGARKLFF. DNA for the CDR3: TGTGCCAGCAGTGAGCAGGGGGCGCGAAAACTGTTTTTT.

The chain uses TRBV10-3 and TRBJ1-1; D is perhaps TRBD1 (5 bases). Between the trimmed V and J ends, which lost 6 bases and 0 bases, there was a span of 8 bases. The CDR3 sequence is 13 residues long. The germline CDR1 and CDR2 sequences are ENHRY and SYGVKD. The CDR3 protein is CAIRAGLNTEAFF. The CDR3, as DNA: TGTGCCATCAGGGCAGGGTTGAACACTGAAGCTTTCTTT.

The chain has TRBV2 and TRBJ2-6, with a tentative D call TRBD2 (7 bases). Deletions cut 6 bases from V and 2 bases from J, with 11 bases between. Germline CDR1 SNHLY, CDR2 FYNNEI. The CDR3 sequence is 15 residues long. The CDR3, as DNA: TGTGCCAGCAGAAGGGGGGGCCCTGGGGCCAACGTCCTGACTTTC. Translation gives CASRRGGPGANVLTF.

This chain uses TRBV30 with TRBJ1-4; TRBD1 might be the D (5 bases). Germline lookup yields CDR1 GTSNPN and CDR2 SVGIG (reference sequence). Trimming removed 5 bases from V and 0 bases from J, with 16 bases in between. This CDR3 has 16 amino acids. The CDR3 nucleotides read TGTGCCTGGGGGAGGGGAACTAAATCAACTAATGAAAAACTGTTTTTT. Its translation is CAWGRGTKSTNEKLFF.

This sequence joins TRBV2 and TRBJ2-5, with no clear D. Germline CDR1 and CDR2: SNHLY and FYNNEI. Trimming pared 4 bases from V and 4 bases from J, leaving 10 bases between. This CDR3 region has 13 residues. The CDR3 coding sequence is TGTGCCAGCAGTGTCGTCAGAACAGAGACCCAGTACTTC. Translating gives CASSVVRTETQYF.

The CDR3 DNA reads as TGTGCCAGCAGCTTAGCGGAGGGCAACCAGTTCTTC. This gives the protein CASSLAEGNQFF. The rearrangement uses TRBV7-9 and TRBJ2-1; tentative D call: TRBD2 (6 bases). Germline V gene lookup returns CDR1 SEHNR and CDR2 FQNEAQ (reference sequence). V was clipped by 0 bases and J by 13 bases, with 10 bases between them. This CDR3 is built from 12 residues.

The chain's CDR3 is CASRWGRRTAEAFF. The CDR3 DNA is TGTGCCAGCAGATGGGGGCGCCGAACAGCTGAAGCTTTCTTT. The chain has TRBV6-6 and TRBJ1-1; tentatively, D is TRBD1 (6 bases). Between the trimmed V and J ends, which lost 6 bases and 6 bases, there was a span of 17 bases. Germline CDR1 MNHNY, CDR2 SVGAGI (reference sequence). CDR3 length: 14 residues.

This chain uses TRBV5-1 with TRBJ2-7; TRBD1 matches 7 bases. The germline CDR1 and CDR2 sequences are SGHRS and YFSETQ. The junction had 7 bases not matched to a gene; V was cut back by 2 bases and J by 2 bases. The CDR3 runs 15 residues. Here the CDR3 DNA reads TGCGCCAGCAGCTTACAAACAGGGGCCACCTACGAGCAGTACTTC. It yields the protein CASSLQTGATYEQYF.

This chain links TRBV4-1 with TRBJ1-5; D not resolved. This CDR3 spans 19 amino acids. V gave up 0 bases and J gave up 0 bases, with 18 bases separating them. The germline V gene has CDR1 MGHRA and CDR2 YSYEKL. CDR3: CASSQDGWRQLNSNQPQHF. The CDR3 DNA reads TGCGCCAGCAGCCAAGATGGTTGGCGGCAGCTCAATAGCAATCAGCCCCAGCATTTT.